This TCR beta chain is from a study of spatial heterogeneity in lung cancer. The junction had 1 base not matched to a gene; V was cut back by 4 bases and J by 2 bases. The CDR3 extends over 13 amino acids. Germline assignment: CDR1 SNHLY and CDR2 FYNNEI. Individual TCR cDNA molecules each bore their own unique molecular identifier. TCRdb redid the calling of the 5' RACE reads with MiXCR, one entry per CDR3 protein. Among around 40,000 distinct CDR3 sequences listed, around 5.2% were seen once. Noted time point: sample taken at primary tumor resection. Unsorted tumor, nontumor lung tissue or cryopreserved PBMC supplied the whole RNA. This clonotype was detected many times.

The chain employs TRBV2 and TRBJ2-7; TRBD1 agrees at 8 bases. This clonotype was sampled from a female donor with early-stage non-small cell lung cancer. The source material was PBMCs, sampled at surgery. The CDR3 loop reads CASSVGQAYEQYF. DNA for the CDR3: TGTGCCAGCAGTGTGGGACAGGCCTACGAGCAGTACTTC.